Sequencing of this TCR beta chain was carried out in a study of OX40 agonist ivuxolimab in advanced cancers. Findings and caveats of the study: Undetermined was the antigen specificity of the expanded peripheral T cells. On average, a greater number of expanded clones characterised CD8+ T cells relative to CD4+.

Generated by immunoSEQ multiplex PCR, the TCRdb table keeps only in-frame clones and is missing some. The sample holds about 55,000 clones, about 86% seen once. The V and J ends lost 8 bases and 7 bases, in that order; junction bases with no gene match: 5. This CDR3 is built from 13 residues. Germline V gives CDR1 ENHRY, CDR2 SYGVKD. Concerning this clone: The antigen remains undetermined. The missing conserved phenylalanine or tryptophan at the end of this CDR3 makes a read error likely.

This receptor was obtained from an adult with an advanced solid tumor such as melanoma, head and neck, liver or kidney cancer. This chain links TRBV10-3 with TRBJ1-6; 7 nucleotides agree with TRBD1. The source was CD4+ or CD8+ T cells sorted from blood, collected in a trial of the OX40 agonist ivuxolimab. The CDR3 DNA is TGTGCCATCGGGGGACAGAGCAATTCACCCCTCCACCTT. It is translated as CAIGGQSNSPLHL.